The present T cell receptor beta chain was sequenced within a study of T cells after yellow fever vaccination. Study conclusions and caveats: There was a small share of clonotypes that showed up in both the CD4 and CD8 compartments. Most primary-vaccination clones recurred post-booster (around 95% CD4, 88% CD8).

TCRdb fed the 5' RACE reads into MiXCR, producing one record per CDR3 protein. The sample includes about 63,000 distinct CDR3 sequences, around 7.4% seen only once; the top ten take 36%. This clonotype came up many times. Its cognate antigen is unknown. This CDR3 is built from 16 residues. With 0 bases clipped from V and 0 bases from J, the junction kept 5 bases outside the gene matches. CDR1 and CDR2 (germline): DFQATT, SNEGSKA (reference sequence). The receptor's source is a man younger than 45 who received the YFV17D yellow fever vaccine. This sample comprised CD8+ T cells sorted from PBMCs, obtained 15 days after the yellow fever booster vaccination. The chain carries TRBV20-1 and TRBJ2-5; 9 bases are a match to TRBD2. CDR3 coding DNA: TGCAGTGCTAGAGATTGGGTAGCGGGAGACCAAGAGACCCAGTACTTC. Residues: CSARDWVAGDQETQYF.